Below are 16 T cell receptor beta chains sequenced from a single sample in a study of blood T cell repertoires in COVID-19. TCRdb keeps only in-frame clones here, not all; method: immunoSEQ multiplex PCR. The sample lists roughly 240,000 clones, roughly nine tenths occurring once. Sequenced input: peripheral blood. The origin of the receptors is a woman aged 60-75 years who had recovered from COVID-19.

The chain couples TRBV5-5 to TRBJ1-6; D is unclear. CDR1 is SGHKS, CDR2 YYEKEE, per germline (reference sequence). V dropped 5 bases and J dropped 10 bases, with 19 bases sitting between them. This CDR3 region has 15 residues. The CDR3 here is CASRKGREVGSPLHF. As DNA, the CDR3 is TGTGCCAGCAGAAAAGGACGGGAGGTTGGCTCACCCCTCCACTTT.

The sample holds a few counts of this clone. The J gene is TRBJ1-1, the V gene TRBV18; the D is unclear. Germline V CDR1 and CDR2: KGHSH, LQKENI. V lost 3 bases and J lost 5, with 7 bases in between. This CDR3 has 12 amino acids. The CDR3 bases are TGTGCCAGCTCACCCCTTATAACTGAAGCTTTCTTT. This codes for CASSPLITEAFF.

Comments on this clone: This same CDR3 is encoded by further DNA sequences in the sample. In DNA, the CDR3 is TGTGCCAGCAGTTGGGACAGGGGGAATGAGCAGTTCTTC. Its protein product is CASSWDRGNEQFF. The rearrangement uses TRBV3-1 (or the pseudogene TRBV3-2) and TRBJ2-1, with 11 bases lining up with TRBD1. The J segment lost 7 bases and the V segment lost 6 bases, leaving 2 bases of the junction unmatched. From germline, CDR1 is LGHDT and CDR2 YNNKEL (reference sequence). The CDR3 has 13 amino acids.

The CDR3 DNA is TGTGCCAGCAGTTACTCAGGGAGACGGCACGAGCAGTACTTC. As protein: CASSYSGRRHEQYF. The chain combines TRBV6-2 or TRBV6-3 with TRBJ2-7, with D possibly matching TRBD2 (5 bases). CDR1 is MNHEY and CDR2 is SVGEGT in the germline V gene. V was shortened by 0 bases and J by 5 bases, with 11 bases between the two germline ends. CDR3 length equals 14 residues.

The rearrangement joins TRBV3-1 (or the pseudogene TRBV3-2) to TRBJ1-2, with a tentative D call TRBD1 (6 bases). V lost 1 base to trimming and J lost 8 bases, with 11 bases between them. Germline V gene lookup returns CDR1 LGHDT and CDR2 YNNKEL (reference sequence). This CDR3 is built from 13 residues. CDR3 in amino acids: CASSQVQGEGYTF. For the CDR3, the DNA is TGTGCCAGCAGCCAAGTACAGGGTGAAGGCTACACCTTC.

This clone was detected once. CDR3 DNA: TGTGCCAGCAGCCAACCCACGATCCAGGGGGCGCGAGATGAAAAACTGTTTTTT. Protein product: CASSQPTIQGARDEKLFF. The chain recombines TRBV4-2 with TRBJ1-4, with 8 bases matching TRBD1. Germline V gene lookup returns CDR1 LGHNA and CDR2 YNFKEQ. This CDR3 contains 18 residues. The ends lost 2 bases at V and 6 bases at J; junction bases unmatched: 14.

The V and J genes are TRBV28 and TRBJ1-6, with TRBD1 identical over 9 bases. Germline CDR1 is MDHEN and CDR2 is SYDVKM. Germline trimming cut 5 bases from V and 1 base from J; bases unmatched to any gene: 15. The CDR3 extends over 20 amino acids. The CDR3 region has the DNA TGTGCCAGCAGTACTCCATGGGGACAGGGTGTAGGGTCCTATAATTCACCCCTCCACTTT. Translation: CASSTPWGQGVGSYNSPLHF.

CDR3 sequence reads: CASRVPRSYNEQFF. The CDR3 nucleotides are TGTGCCAGCAGGGTCCCCCGGAGTTACAATGAGCAGTTCTTC. The chain carries TRBV2 and TRBJ2-1; D not resolved. The germline V gene has CDR1 SNHLY and CDR2 FYNNEI. The ends were cut back, 6 bases at V and 4 bases at J, with 13 bases in the middle. The CDR3 has 14 residues.

This chain joins TRBV10-3 and TRBJ2-7; tentative D call: TRBD1 (6 bases). CDR1 is ENHRY and CDR2 is SYGVKD in the germline V gene. The germline V and J ends were trimmed by 5 bases and 2 bases, with 13 bases remaining between them. The CDR3 covers 14 residues. CDR3 bases: TGTGCCATCAGTCCGGGACAAGGAGCCTACGAGCAGTACTTC. Amino acid sequence: CAISPGQGAYEQYF.

V usage is TRBV5-6 and J usage is TRBJ2-3; 8 bases fit TRBD2. The CDR3 loop spans 15 amino acids. Trimming removed 2 bases from V and 0 bases from J; junction bases left unmatched: 2. CDR1 SGHDT and CDR2 YYEEEE come from the germline V gene. The CDR3 is CASSFSGASTDTQYF. CDR3 coding DNA: TGTGCCAGCAGCTTTAGCGGGGCCAGCACAGATACGCAGTATTTT.

This sequence joins TRBV10-3 and TRBJ1-2; 9 bases line up with TRBD1. J lost 6 bases, V lost 6 bases, and 8 bases had no gene match. CDR1 is ENHRY, CDR2 SYGVKD, per germline. The CDR3 covers 14 residues. This CDR3 is CAISWDRDVDGYTF. In nucleotides, the CDR3 is TGTGCCATCAGCTGGGACAGGGACGTAGATGGCTACACCTTC.

The chain carries TRBV7-3 and TRBJ2-2, with D tentatively TRBD2 (6 bases). Per germline, CDR1 SGHTA and CDR2 FQGTGA. The V end lost 2 bases, the J end lost 1 base, and 11 bases lay between the germline ends. The CDR3 is made up of 16 amino acids. CDR3 sequence reads: CASSLLAAQNTGELFF. The CDR3 bases are TGTGCCAGCAGCTTATTAGCGGCCCAGAACACCGGGGAGCTGTTTTTT.

The genes are TRBV28 and TRBJ1-6; the D gene is possibly TRBD1 (6 bases). Per the germline V gene, CDR1 is MDHEN and CDR2 is SYDVKM. The CDR3 sequence is 15 residues long. V shed 7 bases and J shed 2 bases, with 12 bases lying between them. The CDR3 sequence is CASKLQGTYNSPLHF. In nucleotides, the CDR3 is TGTGCCAGCAAATTACAGGGAACCTATAATTCACCCCTCCACTTT.

The chain carries TRBV9 and TRBJ1-1; D is ambiguous. CDR3 size: 14 residues. Germline V gene sequence: CDR1 SGDLS, CDR2 YYNGEE. Between the trimmed V and J ends, which lost 4 bases and 0 bases, there was a span of 10 bases. DNA of the CDR3: TGTGCCAGCAGCCTCGACATTATGAACACTGAAGCTTTCTTT. Its protein product is CASSLDIMNTEAFF. Looking up the rest from reference TRBV9 and TRBJ1-1 gives the full variable domain: DSGVTQTPKHLITATGQRVTLRCSPRSGDLSVYWYQQSLDQGLQFLIQYYNGEERAKGNILERFSAQQFPDLHSELNLSSLELGDSALYFCASSLDIMNTEAFFGQGTRLTVV.

The V gene is TRBV10-3, the J gene TRBJ2-3; 7 nucleotides agree with TRBD1. Trimming at V came to 10 bases and at J to 0 bases, leaving 10 bases not matched to a gene. Germline-derived CDR1 and CDR2 are ENHRY and SYGVKD. The CDR3 loop spans 15 amino acids. The CDR3: CATQGDAASTDTQYF. As DNA, the CDR3 is TGTGCCACCCAGGGGGACGCGGCTAGCACAGATACGCAGTATTTT.

V is TRBV4-1 and J is TRBJ2-2, with 7 bases lining up with TRBD2. Losses at the gene ends were 4 bases for V and 2 bases for J; bases not matched to a gene: 10. The CDR3 loop spans 17 amino acids. Per germline, CDR1 MGHRA and CDR2 YSYEKL. The CDR3 coding sequence is TGCGCCAGCAGCCTTTCTGGTGCTAGCGGAAACACCGGGGAGCTGTTTTTT. Translated: CASSLSGASGNTGELFF.